The source of this TCR beta chain is a study of blood T cell repertoires in COVID-19. Whole-study context: Both acute and convalescent COVID-19 samples were obtained from the United States, Italy and Spain.

In the study's own analysis: Amplification of reference gene primers provided the estimated nucleated cell counts. Only in-frame clones appear in the TCRdb table, and some are missing; sequencing was by immunoSEQ multiplex PCR. That table is the source of V, J and clone size, and D and trimming were worked out from the DNA. There are approximately 380,000 clones in the sample; more than 85% occur only once, and more than 0.85% lies in the top ten. As for this clone: This same CDR3 is encoded by further DNA sequences in the sample.

CDR1 is LNHDA and CDR2 is SQIVND in the germline V gene (reference sequence). This CDR3 is built from 15 residues. V was shortened by 3 bases and J by 2 bases, with 11 bases between the two germline ends. Sequenced input: PBMCs or T cells enriched from blood (not recorded which). The sequence was obtained from a woman in her 40s who had been exposed to COVID-19. This chain connects TRBV19 to TRBJ1-5, with D possibly being TRBD1 (5 bases). CDR3 protein: CASSIGGVGNQPQHF. CDR3 sequence (DNA): TGTGCCAGTAGTATCGGGGGGGTTGGCAATCAGCCCCAGCATTTT.